One sample yielded the 18 T cell receptor beta chains listed below, sequenced in a study of spatial heterogeneity in lung cancer. The antigens for these receptors are not known. Points from the study as a whole: It was found that expanded intratumoral alpha and beta TCR counts tracked tumor mutation counts.

Time point in this sample: sample taken at primary tumor resection. Using its own MiXCR run on the 5' RACE reads, TCRdb lists one record per CDR3 protein. The sample comprises fewer than 25,000 distinct CDR3 sequences, over 4% of which are singletons, and 9% to 10% rests with the top ten. The sample here was lung tumor tissue, taken at surgery. The receptors stem from a male donor with early-stage non-small cell lung cancer.

This clonotype has ten or more counts. This chain uses TRBV6-2 or TRBV6-3 with TRBJ1-2; D is uncertain. Germline CDR1 MNHEY, CDR2 SVGEGT. CDR3 size: 17 residues. Trimming left V 2 bases short and J 1 base short, with 17 bases between. CDR3 nucleotide sequence: TGTGCCAGCAGTTACCCGGCACCATCGGGGTATAACTATGGCTACACCTTC. Translating it yields CASSYPAPSGYNYGYTF.

The rearrangement joins TRBV25-1 to TRBJ2-5; D is tentatively TRBD1 or TRBD2 (7 bases each). Germline assignment: CDR1 MGHDK and CDR2 SYGVNS. CDR3 length equals 16 residues. V was cut by 4 bases and J by 5 bases, with 20 bases left in between. The CDR3 sequence is CASSVRGAGGTETQYF. The CDR3 region has the DNA TGTGCCAGCAGTGTTCGGGGGGCAGGGGGAACTGAGACCCAGTACTTC.

The gene calls are TRBV10-3 and TRBJ2-3, with TRBD2 as a possible D gene (5 bases). V was pared by 8 bases and J by 6 bases, with 15 bases between. CDR1 and CDR2 (germline): ENHRY, SYGVKD. This CDR3 has 13 amino acids. The CDR3 bases are TGTGCCATCTCCCGGAGAACGGGGGATACGCAGTATTTT. Translated: CAISRRTGDTQYF.

This clonotype appeared many times. The chain couples TRBV24-1 to TRBJ2-1; D remains unclear. The ends were cut back, 0 bases at V and 9 bases at J, with 14 bases in the middle. Germline V CDR1 and CDR2: KGHDR, SFDVKD. The CDR3 extends over 15 amino acids. The CDR3 nucleotides are TGTGCCACCAGTGATTTGAGTGGAGCCGGCTCTGAGCAGTTCTTC. Translation: CATSDLSGAGSEQFF.

This clonotype rates as medium-sized. The V call is TRBV7-6, the J call TRBJ2-2, with D unresolved. CDR3 length: 14 amino acids. Trimming took off 5 bases at V and 10 bases at J, with 17 bases between the two ends. Germline assignment: CDR1 SGHVS and CDR2 FNYEAQ. CDR3 DNA sequence: TGTGCCAGCAGCCCCCGCAGTGGGCTGGCGGAGCTGTTTTTT. Its protein product is CASSPRSGLAELFF.

The V gene is TRBV11-3, the J gene TRBJ2-1; no clear D. Trimming pared 2 bases from V and 6 bases from J, leaving 8 bases between. The germline V gene has CDR1 SGHNT and CDR2 YENEEA. The CDR3 consists of 13 residues. The CDR3 nucleotides read TGTGCCAGCAGCTTATTTGTTGGCAATGAGCAGTTCTTC. This gives the protein CASSLFVGNEQFF.

This clonotype is medium-sized. The chain uses TRBV13 and TRBJ2-7, with D possibly being TRBD1 or TRBD2 (5 bases each). Germline values: CDR1 PRHDT, CDR2 FYEKMQ (reference sequence). The CDR3 sequence is 12 residues long. V was trimmed by 2 bases and J by 6 bases, leaving 8 bases between them. The CDR3 DNA reads as TGTGCCAGCAGCTTAACGAGGGGCGAGCAGTACTTC. Protein: CASSLTRGEQYF.

This clonotype occurred many times. The chain combines TRBV20-1 with TRBJ2-7, with D possibly TRBD2 on 6 matching bases. The V and J ends lost 7 bases and 6 bases respectively, with 19 bases between them. This CDR3 comprises 13 residues. The V gene's germline CDR1 is DFQATT and CDR2 SNEGSKA (reference sequence). CDR3 residues: CSERSLRGSEQYF. The CDR3 DNA sequence: TGCAGTGAGAGGTCCCTACGGGGGTCCGAGCAGTACTTC.

The V call is TRBV28, the J call TRBJ1-3, with no clear D. Germline assignment: CDR1 MDHEN and CDR2 SYDVKM. The germline V and J ends were trimmed by 5 bases and 4 bases, with 18 bases remaining between them. The CDR3 contains 16 residues. The CDR3 region has the DNA TGTGCCAGCAGTCCTACGGGGATTCACTCGGGAAACACCATATATTTT. It yields the protein CASSPTGIHSGNTIYF.

V is TRBV5-4 and J is TRBJ2-3; 11 bases map to TRBD2. Trimming removed 4 bases from V and 1 base from J; junction bases left unmatched: 2. The CDR3 is 15 residues long. Germline V gene data show CDR1 as SGHNT and CDR2 as YYREEE (reference sequence). CDR3 in amino acids: CASSLLAGGTDTQYF. Here the CDR3 DNA reads TGTGCCAGCAGCCTACTAGCGGGAGGCACAGATACGCAGTATTTT.

This clonotype was counted ten times or more. The chain employs TRBV11-2 and TRBJ2-2; 8 nucleotides agree with TRBD2. V lost 0 bases and J lost 0; bases outside the gene matches: 6. CDR3 length equals 18 residues. Germline CDR1 reads SGHAT; CDR2 reads FQNNGV. Here the CDR3 reads CASSLELVAGSNTGELFF. The CDR3 nucleotides are TGTGCCAGCAGCTTAGAGCTCGTAGCGGGATCGAACACCGGGGAGCTGTTTTTT.

This clonotype was seen more than once but under ten times. The chain employs TRBV20-1 and TRBJ2-3; D not certain. This CDR3 comprises 14 residues. Germline lookup yields CDR1 DFQATT and CDR2 SNEGSKA (reference sequence). The V end lost 6 bases, the J end lost 0 bases, and 13 bases lay between the germline ends. In nucleotides, the CDR3 is TGCAGTGCCCCTAGGGATACTAGCACAGATACGCAGTATTTT. It codes for CSAPRDTSTDTQYF.

This clonotype appeared many times. The chain couples TRBV28 to TRBJ2-2, with D unclear. The germline V and J ends were trimmed by 7 bases and 7 bases, with 7 bases remaining between them. The CDR3 sequence is 11 residues long. Per germline, CDR1 MDHEN and CDR2 SYDVKM. The CDR3 here is CASTSGGELFF. The CDR3 DNA follows: TGTGCCAGCACGTCTGGCGGGGAGCTGTTTTTT.

Ten or more counts support this clonotype. V and J are TRBV28 and TRBJ2-7; maybe TRBD2 (6 bases). Germline V lookup: CDR1 MDHEN, CDR2 SYDVKM. Trimming took 7 bases from V and 4 from J, leaving 17 bases between them. The CDR3 extends over 14 amino acids. CDR3 in amino acids: CASKAGTVGYEQYF. For the CDR3, the DNA is TGTGCCAGCAAGGCGGGAACGGTTGGATACGAGCAGTACTTC.

This clonotype occurred many times. The chain uses TRBV5-1 and TRBJ1-5; D call uncertain. Trimming took off 0 bases at V and 6 bases at J, with 16 bases between the two ends. Germline-derived CDR1 and CDR2 are SGHRS and YFSETQ. The CDR3 is 16 amino acids. The CDR3, as DNA: TGCGCCAGCAGCTTGGGGGAATGGTGGGGTTTTCAGCCCCAGCATTTT. Protein product: CASSLGEWWGFQPQHF.

This clonotype was observed at least ten times. V usage is TRBV7-2 and J usage is TRBJ2-1, with a possible D match to TRBD1 (5 bases). CDR1 and CDR2 (germline): SGHTA, FQGNSA. V shed 5 bases and J shed 6 bases, with 5 bases lying between them. The CDR3 consists of 11 residues. The CDR3 DNA follows: TGTGCCAGCAGCAGGGGCAATGAGCAGTTCTTC. Translated: CASSRGNEQFF. Using reference TRBV7-2 and TRBJ2-1 for the parts outside the CDR3, the full variable domain is GAGVSQSPSNKVTEKGKDVELRCDPISGHTALYWYRQSLGQGLEFLIYFQGNSAPDKSGLPSDRFSAERTGGSVSTLTIQRTQQEDSAVYLCASSRGNEQFFGPGTRLTVL.

The chain is built from TRBV5-4 and TRBJ2-3, with a possible D match to TRBD2 (6 bases). V lost 1 base to trimming and J lost 1 base, with 13 bases between them. CDR1 and CDR2 from the germline V gene are SGHNT and YYREEE (reference sequence). The CDR3 consists of 16 residues. This chain's CDR3 is CASSLTSPKGTDTQYF. DNA of the CDR3: TGTGCCAGCAGCTTGACTAGCCCCAAGGGCACAGATACGCAGTATTTT.

Ten or more counts support this clonotype. The V and J genes are TRBV15 and TRBJ2-1; D is unclear. Germline assignment: CDR1 LNHNV and CDR2 YYDKDF (reference sequence). The length of the CDR3 is 15 residues. V shed 3 bases and J shed 5 bases, with 14 bases lying between them. Written as DNA, the CDR3 is TGTGCCACCAGCAGCAGATATAAGGCGGACAATGAGCAGTTCTTC. Protein product: CATSSRYKADNEQFF.